These 27 T cell receptor beta chains were all obtained from the same sample, sequenced in a study of response to subunit inactivated influenza vaccine. TCRdb called the RT-PCR reads again in MiXCR, with one record for every CDR3 protein. The sample lists roughly 670,000 distinct CDR3 sequences; 11% to 15% were seen once. The source was PBMCs from blood, collected roughly 15 days before vaccination. The receptors stem from a man aged 50-60 years who received an inactivated influenza vaccine.

This clonotype has at least ten counts. The rearrangement uses TRBV29-1 and TRBJ1-1; the D gene is possibly TRBD1 (6 bases). The CDR3 consists of 13 residues. Per the germline V gene, CDR1 is SQVTM and CDR2 is ANQGSEA. The ends were cut back, 6 bases at V and 2 bases at J, with 13 bases in the middle. CDR3 region: CSVTGTTNTEAFF. As DNA, the CDR3 is TGCAGCGTAACCGGGACAACAAACACTGAAGCTTTCTTT.

This clonotype was counted many times. The chain joins TRBV6-5 to TRBJ2-6, with D hard to call. V was trimmed by 5 bases and J by 0 bases, leaving 8 bases between them. From germline, CDR1 is MNHEY and CDR2 SVGAGI. The CDR3 contains 15 residues. CDR3 in DNA: TGTGCCAGCAGTCACCGGACCTCTGGGGCCAACGTCCTGACTTTC. Its protein product is CASSHRTSGANVLTF.

The chain carries TRBV20-1 and TRBJ2-1; D call uncertain. The CDR3 is 14 amino acids. The germline V gene has CDR1 DFQATT and CDR2 SNEGSKA (reference sequence). The V end was cut by 2 bases, the J end by 5 bases, with 13 bases between. In nucleotides, the CDR3 is TGCAGTGCTAGACACTTGACACGGAACAATGAGCAGTTCTTC. It encodes CSARHLTRNNEQFF.

The rearrangement uses TRBV6-1 and TRBJ2-1, with TRBD2 identical over 7 bases. Germline trimming cut 5 bases from V and 2 bases from J; bases unmatched to any gene: 6. There are 15 residues in the CDR3. Germline-derived CDR1 and CDR2 are MNHNS and SASEGT. As DNA, the CDR3 is TGTGCCAGCAGTCCCGGGACTAATGCCTACAATGAGCAGTTCTTC. Its protein is CASSPGTNAYNEQFF.

V is TRBV20-1 and J is TRBJ2-1; 8 positions match TRBD2. Germline lookup yields CDR1 DFQATT and CDR2 SNEGSKA (reference sequence). This CDR3 region has 14 residues. V gave up 0 bases and J gave up 9 bases; unmatched junction bases: 7. The CDR3 loop is CSARDMGLGVEQFF. In DNA, the CDR3 is TGCAGTGCTAGAGATATGGGACTAGGAGTTGAGCAGTTCTTC.

This clonotype was seen only a few times. The rearrangement joins TRBV29-1 to TRBJ2-1; a weak D match, TRBD1 (5 bases). The CDR3 spans 13 residues. The V end was cut by 4 bases, the J end by 6 bases, with 13 bases between. In germline, CDR1 is SQVTM, CDR2 ANQGSEA. The CDR3 here is CSVVGAYLNEQFF. DNA of the CDR3: TGCAGCGTTGTTGGGGCCTACCTCAATGAGCAGTTCTTC.

This clonotype was recorded a few times. The chain combines TRBV20-1 with TRBJ1-5; tentatively, D is TRBD1 (6 bases). This CDR3 region has 16 residues. V was shortened by 5 bases and J by 1 base, with 18 bases between the two germline ends. Germline V lookup: CDR1 DFQATT, CDR2 SNEGSKA (reference sequence). The CDR3: CSAPTQGGASNQPQHF. The CDR3 nucleotides read TGCAGTGCTCCTACCCAAGGGGGGGCAAGCAATCAGCCCCAGCATTTT.

This clonotype occurred many times. At one of its ends the junction is not consistent with the germline gene, which may arise from a read error. V usage is TRBV5-1 and J usage is TRBJ2-7, with TRBD1 identical over 9 bases. Germline assignment: CDR1 SGHRS and CDR2 YFSETQ. This CDR3 has 14 residues. CDR3 sequence: CASSLDRGSYEQYF. As DNA, the CDR3 is TGTGCCAGCAGCTTAGACAGGGGGAGTTACGAGCAGTACTTC. The full variable domain, rest sourced from reference TRBV5-1 and TRBJ2-7, is KAGVTQTPRYLIKTRGQQVTLSCSPISGHRSVSWYQQTPGQGLQFLFEYFSETQRNKGNFPGRFSGRQFSNSRSEMNVSTLELGDSALYLCASSLDRGSYEQYFGPGTRLTVT.

In this sample, this clonotype turned up many times. The chain links TRBV28 to TRBJ2-2; no definite D call. This CDR3 contains 13 residues. Trimming cost V 2 bases and J 6 bases, with 7 bases left between them. Germline values: CDR1 MDHEN, CDR2 SYDVKM. CDR3 loop: CASSLLSPGELFF. The CDR3 DNA follows: TGTGCCAGCAGTTTACTCTCTCCCGGGGAGCTGTTTTTT.

This clonotype was observed a few times. The J gene is TRBJ2-1, the V gene TRBV30; D ambiguous. Germline CDR1 is GTSNPN and CDR2 is SVGIG (reference sequence). Trimming removed 0 bases at V and 8 bases at J, with 8 bases between. The CDR3 totals 12 residues. This CDR3 reads CAWSVVGYEQFF. CDR3 in DNA: TGTGCCTGGAGTGTAGTGGGATATGAGCAGTTCTTC.

This clonotype was seen a few times. V usage is TRBV28 and J usage is TRBJ2-7, with 8 bases fitting TRBD1. CDR1 MDHEN and CDR2 SYDVKM come from the germline V gene. After removal of 3 bases from V and 5 bases from J, the junction contained 6 bases not matched to a gene. The CDR3 runs 14 residues. The CDR3 region has the DNA TGTGCCAGCAGTTTCCCGGACAGGGTAGACGAGCAGTACTTC. Amino acid sequence: CASSFPDRVDEQYF.

The rearrangement joins TRBV7-9 to TRBJ2-3; 8 bases fit TRBD1. There are 16 residues in the CDR3. V lost 5 bases to trimming and J lost 3 bases; unmatched junction nucleotides: 10. The germline V gene has CDR1 SEHNR and CDR2 FQNEAQ (reference sequence). The CDR3 DNA is TGTGCCAGCAGCAAGAAACAGGGGGTTGGGACAGATACGCAGTATTTT. Protein sequence: CASSKKQGVGTDTQYF.

This clonotype was seen more than once but under ten times. This sequence joins TRBV5-5 and TRBJ1-4; D is unclear. The CDR3 consists of 13 residues. From germline, CDR1 is SGHKS and CDR2 YYEKEE (reference sequence). V was pared by 7 bases and J by 2 bases, with 9 bases between. The CDR3 spells CASLHGTNEKLFF. The CDR3 coding sequence is TGTGCCAGCCTACACGGGACTAATGAAAAACTGTTTTTT.

This clonotype was counted ten times or more. CDR3 amino acids: CSVGFVQGEDQPQHF. CDR3 DNA: TGCAGCGTCGGCTTCGTACAGGGGGAGGATCAGCCCCAGCATTTT. V and J are TRBV29-1 and TRBJ1-5; 8 bases match TRBD1. In germline, CDR1 is SQVTM, CDR2 ANQGSEA. This CDR3 comprises 15 residues. The V gene end was trimmed by 6 bases and the J gene end by 5 bases; junction bases not matched to a gene: 12. Complete variable domain (other parts from reference TRBV29-1 and TRBJ1-5): SAVISQKPSRDICQRGTSLTIQCQVDSQVTMMFWYRQQPGQSLTLIATANQGSEATYESGFVIDKFPISRPNLTFSTLTVSNMSPEDSSIYLCSVGFVQGEDQPQHFGDGTRLSIL.

The chain couples TRBV30 to TRBJ2-5; the match to TRBD2 covers 10 bases. Germline trimming cut 4 bases from V and 3 bases from J; bases unmatched to any gene: 2. Germline V CDR1 and CDR2: GTSNPN, SVGIG (reference sequence). CDR3 size: 13 residues. Here the CDR3 reads CAWTSGRKETQYF. CDR3 coding DNA: TGTGCCTGGACTAGCGGGAGAAAAGAGACCCAGTACTTC. Full variable domain (rest looked up from reference TRBV30 and TRBJ2-5): SQTIHQWPATLVQPVGSPLSLECTVEGTSNPNLYWYRQAAGRGLQLLFYSVGIGQISSEVPQNLSASRPQDRQFILSSKKLLLSDSGFYLCAWTSGRKETQYFGPGTRLLVL.

In this sample, this clonotype turned up many times. The gene calls are TRBV4-3 and TRBJ2-1; TRBD2 aligns across 13 bases. The CDR3 is made up of 16 amino acids. CDR1 and CDR2 from the germline V gene are LGHNA and YSLEER. V shed 4 bases, J shed 6 bases, and the junction held 6 bases outside the gene matches. Here the CDR3 reads CASSPRTSGGFNEQFF. CDR3 DNA: TGCGCCAGCAGCCCCAGGACTAGCGGGGGTTTCAATGAGCAGTTCTTC.

This chain connects TRBV18 to TRBJ2-7; D might be TRBD1 (5 bases). CDR1 KGHSH and CDR2 LQKENI come from the germline V gene. The length of the CDR3 is 16 residues. V was cut by 2 bases and J by 1 base, with 15 bases left in between. In DNA, the CDR3 is TGTGCCAGCTCACCAGTCTTCCAGGGTCGGTCCTACGAGCAGTACTTC. This gives the protein CASSPVFQGRSYEQYF.

J is TRBJ1-6 and V is TRBV20-1, with D perhaps TRBD1 (6 bases). The length of the CDR3 is 16 residues. Trimming took 6 bases from V and 6 from J, leaving 21 bases between them. Germline V lookup: CDR1 DFQATT, CDR2 SNEGSKA (reference sequence). The CDR3 DNA reads as TGCAGTGCCGAAGGGGGAAGGTTGGCTCGTAATTCACCCCTCCACTTT. Amino acid sequence: CSAEGGRLARNSPLHF.

The chain recombines TRBV5-1 with TRBJ2-2, with D unclear. There are 13 residues in the CDR3. V dropped 3 bases and J dropped 5 bases, with 8 bases sitting between them. Germline V CDR1 and CDR2: SGHRS, YFSETQ. CDR3 sequence reads: CASSSEVTGELFF. The CDR3 nucleotides read TGCGCCAGCAGCTCAGAGGTTACCGGGGAGCTGTTTTTT.

This clonotype was detected once. The chain carries TRBV19 and TRBJ2-2; 8 bases map to TRBD1. Losses at the gene ends were 4 bases for V and 2 bases for J; bases not matched to a gene: 6. CDR3 length: 16 amino acids. Germline V gives CDR1 LNHDA, CDR2 SQIVND (reference sequence). CDR3 sequence reads: CASSRGQGYNTGELFF. The CDR3 region has the DNA TGTGCCAGTAGTAGAGGACAGGGATATAACACCGGGGAGCTGTTTTTT.

Concerning this clonotype: A read error is possible here, since a much larger clone lies one base away. The J gene is TRBJ1-5, the V gene TRBV27; no definite D call. Germline CDR1 MNHEY, CDR2 SMNVEV (reference sequence). CDR3 length equals 15 residues. Trimming left V 6 bases short and J 1 base short, with 13 bases between. CDR3 bases: TGTGCCAGCAGGTCAGAGGGCGCGAGCAATCAGCCCCAGCATTTT. Its protein is CASRSEGASNQPQHF.

In DNA, the CDR3 is TGTGCCAGCAGCCAGGTACAGGGGGCTGGAGCTTTCTTT. It encodes CASSQVQGAGAFF. The chain has TRBV3-1 and TRBJ1-1; 9 bases line up with TRBD1. Germline lookup yields CDR1 LGHDT and CDR2 YNNKEL (reference sequence). With 3 bases clipped from V and 10 bases from J, the junction kept 6 bases outside the gene matches. This CDR3 is built from 13 residues.

This clonotype was seen more than once but under ten times. This chain joins TRBV12-3 or TRBV12-4 and TRBJ1-4; D gene unclear. The CDR3 loop spans 14 amino acids. The V gene lost 6 bases and the J gene lost 5 bases, with 13 bases spanning the gap. The CDR3 DNA is TGTGCCAGCAGCCCGGGAAGCCAAAATGAAAAACTGTTTTTT. This encodes CASSPGSQNEKLFF.

With regard to this clonotype: The junction shows a germline mismatch at one end, possibly a read error. The chain joins TRBV20-1 to TRBJ2-1; D not certain. Germline CDR1 and CDR2: DFQATT and SNEGSKA (reference sequence). The CDR3 extends over 10 amino acids. The CDR3 spells CNAIYNEQFF. The CDR3 DNA follows: TGCAATGCTATTTACAATGAGCAGTTCTTC.

This clonotype was counted between two and nine times. This rearrangement joins TRBV10-3 to TRBJ2-1; no reliable D call. V dropped 3 bases and J dropped 0 bases, with 9 bases sitting between them. The CDR3 runs 15 residues. CDR1 is ENHRY and CDR2 is SYGVKD in the germline V gene. CDR3 sequence reads: CAISEKDSSYNEQFF. The CDR3 DNA follows: TGTGCCATCAGTGAAAAGGATAGCTCCTACAATGAGCAGTTCTTC.

This clonotype was counted only a few times. The chain uses TRBV6-5 and TRBJ1-2; D is possibly TRBD1 (5 bases). Germline loops: CDR1 MNHEY, CDR2 SVGAGI. The CDR3 has 12 residues. Between the trimmed V and J ends, which lost 6 bases and 7 bases, there was a span of 12 bases. CDR3 amino acids: CASRGGSGGYTF. The CDR3 DNA reads as TGTGCCAGCAGGGGGGGAAGCGGTGGCTACACCTTC.

This clonotype was seen a handful of times. The V gene is TRBV12-3 or TRBV12-4, the J gene TRBJ2-5, with 7 bases matching TRBD1. There are 13 residues in the CDR3. V dropped 4 bases and J dropped 5; count of bases not matched to a gene: 4. CDR3 nucleotide sequence: TGTGCCAGCAGTTCAGGGGGTTATGAGACCCAGTACTTC. This gives the protein CASSSGGYETQYF.